Sequencing of this T cell receptor (beta chain) was carried out in a study of blood T cell repertoires in COVID-19. The overall study: Whether acute or convalescent, the COVID-19 samples came from the United States, Italy and Spain.

Per the original methods: Amplification of reference gene primers provided the estimated nucleated cell counts. Using immunoSEQ multiplex PCR, the repertoire was profiled, and TCRdb retains in-frame clones only, with some absent. The V and J calls and clone size were taken over from that table, and D and trimming were inferred from the DNA. The table includes 190,000 or so clones, approximately 85% detected once. Germline lookup yields CDR1 SGDLS and CDR2 YYNGEE. CDR3 length: 15 amino acids. The junction had 3 bases not matched to a gene; V was cut back by 3 bases and J by 4 bases. Material: peripheral blood. This TCR derives from a woman older than 75 with acute or convalescent COVID-19. The chain is built from TRBV9 and TRBJ2-1; 11 nucleotides align to TRBD2. The CDR3 loop is CASSGRTSGYNEQFF. In nucleotides, the CDR3 is TGTGCCAGCAGCGGCCGGACTAGCGGGTACAATGAGCAGTTCTTC.